This T cell receptor (beta chain) appears in the sequencing data of a study of CD4+ T cells in melanoma. The study's findings and limits: Neoantigen-specific CD4+ T cells in melanoma reportedly had diverse differentiation states.

Clones were sequenced by immunoSEQ multiplex PCR, and TCRdb holds only the in-frame ones, with some missing. Altogether roughly 9,800 clones are present, roughly 60% being singletons, with the ten largest covering around an eighth. Comments on this clone: Its antigen is unidentified.

V shed 4 bases and J 8 bases; nucleotides not matched to a gene: 6. Looked up from germline, CDR1 is SGHRS and CDR2 is YFSETQ. The CDR3 sequence is 14 residues long. The material sequenced was cells from a culture (not recorded whether cultured in vitro). The gene calls are TRBV5-1 and TRBJ1-6; 7 nucleotides agree with TRBD1. The sequence came from a human donor with melanoma. The CDR3 region has the DNA TGCGCCAGCAGCCCCAGGACAGGAGATTCACCCCTCCACTTT. Residues: CASSPRTGDSPLHF.